This T cell receptor (beta chain) is drawn from a study of immune heterogeneity within non-small cell lung tumors. Findings and caveats of the study: Tumor sites in a patient shared identical dominant CDR3 beta clonotypes and also carried site-unique high-frequency clones. The study found high-frequency T-cell receptor beta clonotypes largely distinct between individual patients. Local tumor mutational burden, with an R of about 0.34, correlated moderately but significantly with local T-cell clonality.

Of note for this clonotype: What it recognizes is unknown. Since a much larger clone is just one base distant, this may be a read error.

Multiplex PCR relied on 32 V and 13 J primers to amplify TCR beta CDR3. TCRdb reanalysed the multiplex PCR reads using MiXCR and keeps one entry per CDR3 protein. The sample includes 15,000 or so distinct CDR3 sequences, 28% of them seen just once. The template for each sample was 500 to 700 ng of genomic DNA, which had been extracted from bulk tumor tissue. Several biopsies were spaced far apart within each primary tumor and obtained as surgery took place. Each patient presented with untreated, newly diagnosed non-small cell lung cancer and received curative surgery. The sample consisted of lung tumor tissue. This sequence originates from a man between 40 and 49 years old with non-small cell lung cancer.

CDR3 coding DNA: TGTGACAGCAGGGGGCTTGATCGTGGCTACACCTTC. Translated, it gives CDSRGLDRGYTF. The chain is built from TRBV3-1 and TRBJ1-2; TRBD1 matches at 8 bases. The CDR3 has 12 residues. CDR1 is LGHDT and CDR2 is YNNKEL in the germline V gene (reference sequence).